This entry concerns a single T cell receptor (beta chain). Source study methods: For nucleated cells, counts were estimated from reference gene primer amplification. Sequenced by immunoSEQ multiplex PCR; TCRdb stores in-frame clones only, minus some. The V and J calls and clone size were taken over from that table, and D and trimming were inferred from the DNA. The sample lists roughly 200,000 clones, less than 90% seen once, with around a sixth in the top ten. CDR3 length equals 13 residues. J was trimmed by 6 bases and V by 3 bases; bases with no gene match: 4. Germline V gives CDR1 MNHEY, CDR2 SVGEGT. This entry is derived from a study of blood T cell repertoires in COVID-19. Turning to the study itself: From the United States, Italy and Spain came samples of acute and convalescent COVID-19. In each case, the material was cDNA or gDNA derived from T cells, B-cell-depleted T cells, or PBMCs.

Sample: peripheral blood. The V call is TRBV6-2 or TRBV6-3, the J call TRBJ1-1; 7 bases fit TRBD1. The receptor comes from an elderly woman with active or convalescent COVID-19. This CDR3 reads CASSYGQASEAFF. In DNA form, the CDR3 reads TGTGCCAGCAGTTATGGACAGGCGTCTGAAGCTTTCTTT.